A single sample is the source of the 11 T cell receptor beta chains below, sequenced in a study of T cell repertoires in cytomegalovirus infection. MiXCR, applied by TCRdb to the reads, yields one record per CDR3 protein. The sample lists around 740,000 distinct CDR3 sequences; 35% were seen once. The sequencing input was PBMCs. Every receptor here comes from a human donor in good health (CMV status not recorded). Some clones in this sample may be carry-over from other donors' samples.

The chain combines TRBV7-9 with TRBJ2-5; tentatively, D is TRBD1 or TRBD2 (6 bases each). Trimming cost V 5 bases and J 5 bases, with 15 bases left between them. CDR1 and CDR2 (germline): SEHNR, FQNEAQ (reference sequence). The length of the CDR3 is 14 residues. CDR3 bases: TGTGCCAGCAGCGTGGGGGGCGCGGTGGAGACCCAGTACTTC. Translating gives CASSVGGAVETQYF.

This clonotype was counted ten times or more. V usage is TRBV10-3 and J usage is TRBJ2-2; D might be TRBD2 (6 bases). V lost 6 bases and J 1 base, leaving 15 bases between the germline ends. Germline V lookup: CDR1 ENHRY, CDR2 SYGVKD. The CDR3 contains 16 residues. The CDR3 DNA reads TGTGCCATCAGCCCCGGGACGGGGGAGAACACCGGGGAGCTGTTTTTT. Protein product: CAISPGTGENTGELFF.

In the case of this clonotype: A much larger clone lies a single base off, so this may be a read error. This rearrangement joins TRBV7-2 to TRBJ2-1, with D possibly matching TRBD2 (6 bases). The length of the CDR3 is 12 residues. Germline values: CDR1 SGHTA, CDR2 FQGNSA. The CDR3 coding sequence is TGTGCCAGCAGCTTAGGGCGGGAATACCAGTTATTC. It codes for CASSLGREYQLF.

This chain links TRBV5-1 with TRBJ1-1, with D perhaps TRBD1 (6 bases). Germline CDR1 SGHRS, CDR2 YFSETQ. The ends were cut back, 0 bases at V and 0 bases at J, with 21 bases in the middle. The CDR3 covers 19 residues. The CDR3 sequence is CASSLVYRGPGAMNTEAFF. The CDR3 bases are TGCGCCAGCAGCTTGGTTTATCGCGGTCCGGGGGCTATGAACACTGAAGCTTTCTTT.

This clonotype was counted ten times or more. This rearrangement joins TRBV12-3 or TRBV12-4 to TRBJ2-1; the match to TRBD2 covers 8 bases. The length of the CDR3 is 14 residues. Unmatched junction bases numbered 7, after V lost 8 bases and J lost 4 bases. The chain's CDR3 is CASALSGNYNEQFF. CDR3 in DNA: TGTGCCAGCGCCCTTAGCGGGAATTACAATGAGCAGTTCTTC.

V gene TRBV7-9 combines with J gene TRBJ2-7; weak D call: TRBD1 (5 bases). The CDR3 consists of 13 residues. The V gene's germline CDR1 is SEHNR and CDR2 FQNEAQ (reference sequence). Trimming removed 5 bases at V and 6 bases at J, with 14 bases between. The CDR3 sequence: CASSVGATLEQYF. In DNA form, the CDR3 reads TGTGCCAGCAGCGTAGGGGCCACTCTCGAGCAGTACTTC.

This clonotype was found a few times. This chain joins TRBV7-6 and TRBJ2-3, with 7 nucleotides matching TRBD2. Germline CDR1 reads SGHVS; CDR2 reads FNYEAQ. The trim removed 6 bases at V and 3 bases at J, leaving 12 bases unmatched. The length of the CDR3 is 16 residues. The CDR3 DNA reads as TGTGCCAGCAGTCCCACCCTGCGGGAGCGAACAGATACGCAGTATTTT. Translating it yields CASSPTLRERTDTQYF.

This clonotype has a handful of counts. The V and J genes are TRBV12-3 or TRBV12-4 and TRBJ1-2, with 7 bases fitting TRBD1. The CDR3 sequence is 13 residues long. The trim removed 4 bases at V and 4 bases at J, leaving 3 bases unmatched. This CDR3 is CASSSTGSYGYTF. The CDR3 coding sequence is TGTGCCAGCAGTTCGACAGGGAGCTATGGCTACACCTTC.

This clonotype was seen ten or more times. The CDR3, as DNA: TGTGCCAGCAGCCACGACAGCTACTATGGCTACACCTTC. Amino acids: CASSHDSYYGYTF. The chain is built from TRBV7-2 and TRBJ1-2; D perhaps matches TRBD1 (5 bases). CDR3 length equals 13 residues. The germline V gene encodes CDR1 SGHTA and CDR2 FQGNSA. V dropped 5 bases and J dropped 3 bases, with 10 bases sitting between them. Based on the CDR3 plus reference TRBV7-2 and TRBJ1-2, the full variable domain is GAGVSQSPSNKVTEKGKDVELRCDPISGHTALYWYRQSLGQGLEFLIYFQGNSAPDKSGLPSDRFSAERTGGSVSTLTIQRTQQEDSAVYLCASSHDSYYGYTFGSGTRLTVV.

This clonotype was detected a few times. V usage is TRBV25-1 and J usage is TRBJ1-5, with a tentative D call TRBD1 (6 bases). The germline V gene encodes CDR1 MGHDK and CDR2 SYGVNS. Trimming pared 3 bases from V and 2 bases from J, leaving 11 bases between. The CDR3 runs 15 residues. CDR3 protein: CASSDSRGGNQPQHF. CDR3 nucleotides: TGTGCCAGCAGTGATTCTAGGGGGGGCAATCAGCCCCAGCATTTT. Complete variable domain (other parts from reference TRBV25-1 and TRBJ1-5): EADIYQTPRYLVIGTGKKITLECSQTMGHDKMYWYQQDPGMELHLIHYSYGVNSTEKGDLSSESTVSRIRTEHFPLTLESARPSHTSQYLCASSDSRGGNQPQHFGDGTRLSIL.

There are many counts of this clonotype. The chain recombines TRBV12-3 or TRBV12-4 with TRBJ2-7, with 7 bases fitting TRBD1. CDR3 length: 13 residues. Trimming removed 5 bases from V and 6 bases from J; junction bases left unmatched: 7. The CDR3 spells CASSARQGGEQYF. The CDR3 DNA is TGTGCCAGCAGTGCACGACAGGGTGGCGAGCAGTACTTC.